The present T cell receptor beta chain was sequenced within a study of cytomegalovirus exposure and HLA in healthy donors. Concerning this clone itself: The antigen is not known.

Researchers ran the PCR with 60 Vbeta and 13 Jbeta primers. Clones were read by immunoSEQ multiplex PCR, and TCRdb kept only the in-frame ones, dropping some. The sample yields over 95,000 clones, over 75% seen once. Study-level results: In an earlier analysis, about 87% or about 30%: the productive usage of most TCR beta V segments.

Germline CDR1 is SEHNR and CDR2 is FQNEAQ (reference sequence). The length of the CDR3 is 17 residues. Trimming took 5 bases from V and 3 from J; bases not matched to a gene: 11. V and J are TRBV7-9 and TRBJ2-7; 12 bases match TRBD2. The sequence was collected from a woman aged 30 to 39 in good health and CMV-seropositive. Sequenced: PBMCs. The CDR3 region is CASSPGQTSGRIYEQYF. Written as DNA, the CDR3 is TGTGCCAGCAGCCCCGGTCAGACTAGCGGGAGAATCTACGAGCAGTACTTC.